These T cell receptor beta chains were read from a single sample in a study of Tregs in tolerant kidney transplant recipients. Libraries were prepared by immunoSEQ multiplex PCR; TCRdb keeps only in-frame clonotypes and omits some of them. The sample includes 15,000 to 17,000 clones, over 85% of them seen just once. The sample comprised CD8+ T cells from blood. These TCRs come from a human donor in good health. Both conserved end residues are part of each CDR3. Clone size is stated in some rows and not others, as once, few, many or a class when expanded.

abundance	v_gene	CDR3aa
NA	TRBV5-6	CASSLGARAGLEQYF
NA	TRBV7-9	CASSLGLNEQFF
few	TRBV19	CATSQGALWAFF
NA	TRBV19	CASSIGFRTGGETYEQYF
NA	TRBV10-3	CAISGGTEAFF
NA	TRBV30	CAWILGGLAGSTDTQYF
NA	TRBV30	CAWGLFEQFF
once	TRBV11-2	CASSLAAQGEPYEQYF
NA	TRBV7-9	CASSLAGQGGGYTF
NA	TRBV7-2	CASSFASASYEQYF
NA	TRBV4-1	CASSQDKASAYEQYF
NA	TRBV7-8	CASSPQGGNQPQHF
NA	TRBV5-3	CARSFTGVYNQPQHF
NA	TRBV7-9	CASSPPSTEAFF
NA	TRBV4-2	CASSQDLAGYNEQFF
NA	TRBV11-2	CASSLEGVQGYTDTQYF
NA	TRBV29-1	CSVEPPDREGYTF
NA	TRBV7-2	CASSSPRPSLWRQNTEAFF
NA	TRBV4-3	CASSQLPQGDYGYTF
few	TRBV11-3	CASSLGGQWLYEQYF
NA	TRBV6-5	CASSYGGNYEQYF
NA	TRBV15	CATSPGTSGTDTQYF
once	TRBV11-1	CASSSTGGETYEQYF
NA	TRBV6-4	CASSEWGSYNEQFF
NA	TRBV7-9	CASSFLPDTQYF
NA	TRBV4-2	CASSGGGVDEQYF
NA	TRBV7-2	CASSPSTTLTDTQYF
NA	TRBV19	CASSFGPDGYTF
NA	TRBV7-2	CASSLNSEPYNEQFF
NA	TRBV6-6	CASSNLAGKNNEQFF
NA	TRBV4-3	CASSQDIGFSTEAFF
NA	TRBV20-1	CSARVPDIQYF
NA	TRBV6-6	CATGPGGLNGYTF
NA	TRBV7-8	CASSPSSGSKAGELFF
NA	TRBV21-1	CASSKRVVGHNEQFF
NA	TRBV2	CASREPGTGPNYGYTF
NA	TRBV9	CASSVVQGNGYTF
NA	TRBV11-2	CASSSLARDGGNEQFF
NA	TRBV7-6	CASSLVRPFDEQYF
NA	TRBV7-9	CASGPGQGFYNEQFF
few	TRBV7-2	CASTADTQYF
NA	TRBV13	CASSLPGTSTDTQYF
NA	TRBV19	CASSWGGTSYNEQFF
NA	TRBV28	CASSETGTGNGYTF
NA	TRBV27	CASSTYQGDGKNIQYF
NA	TRBV30	CAWSPPTGTTNEKLFF
NA	TRBV4-1	CASSERVSSGETQYF
NA	TRBV5-6	CASSLAGGPGYEQYF
NA	TRBV30	CAWDRTRAYNEQFF
NA	TRBV4-1	CASSSRGDEQFF
NA	TRBV5-1	CASSSPGQGPNEAFF